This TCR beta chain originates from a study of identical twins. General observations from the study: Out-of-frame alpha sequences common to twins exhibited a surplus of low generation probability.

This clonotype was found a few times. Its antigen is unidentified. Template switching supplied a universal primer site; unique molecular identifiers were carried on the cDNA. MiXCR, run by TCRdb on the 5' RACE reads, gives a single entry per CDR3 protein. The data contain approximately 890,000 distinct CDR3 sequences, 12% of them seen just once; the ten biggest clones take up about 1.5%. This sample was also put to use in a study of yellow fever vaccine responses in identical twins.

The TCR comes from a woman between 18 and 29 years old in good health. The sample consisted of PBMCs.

DNA of the CDR3: TGTGCCAGCAGCTTCGGTTCTGCCTTACGGAATGAGCAGTTCTTC. Its protein is CASSFGSALRNEQFF. J is TRBJ2-1 and V is TRBV27; D gene unclear. Trimming took 6 bases from V and 7 from J, leaving 19 bases between them. The CDR3 sequence is 15 residues long. Germline V CDR1 and CDR2: MNHEY, SMNVEV (reference sequence).